The rows below give T cell receptor beta chains drawn from one sample of a study of cytomegalovirus exposure and HLA in healthy donors. Only in-frame clones appear in the TCRdb table, and some are missing; sequencing was by immunoSEQ multiplex PCR. The sample holds 80,000 or so clones, roughly 60% seen once. Sequenced material: PBMCs. The source of these receptors is a man aged 25 to 40 in good health and CMV-seropositive. Both conserved end residues are part of each CDR3. The D gene is left open where the match is weak. Clone size is shown for a subset of rows, as once, few, many or a class of expanded clone.

TGTGCCAGCAGTTTGGCCAACATTAAAGCTAACTATGGCTACACCTTC CASSLANIKANYGYTF TRBV28 NA once TRBJ1-2
TGTGCCAGCAGTGTGGAGGGCACAGATACGCAGTATTTT CASSVEGTDTQYF TRBV2 NA once TRBJ2-3
TGTGCCAGCAGCCTTCAGGGGACAGGAGGGACCGAAGCTTTCTTT CASSLQGTGGTEAFF TRBV16 TRBD1 few TRBJ1-1
TGCGCCAGCAGCTTGGCGGCGGGGAAGCAGTATTTT CASSLAAGKQYF TRBV5-1 NA NA TRBJ2-3
TGTGCCAGCAGCGTTACAGGGCGCAATTCACCCCTCCACTTT CASSVTGRNSPLHF TRBV2 NA NA TRBJ1-6
TGTGCCAGCAGCCCATCCCGGGACAGAACAACCTACGAGCAGTACTTC CASSPSRDRTTYEQYF TRBV9 TRBD1 once TRBJ2-7
TGCGCCAGCAGCTTGGGTGTGGGAGCTCAGCCCCAGCATTTT CASSLGVGAQPQHF TRBV5-1 NA NA TRBJ1-5
TGTGCCAGCAGCCCAGATCGAACGAAGACCTACGAGCAGTACTTC CASSPDRTKTYEQYF TRBV7-9 NA few TRBJ2-7
TGTGCCAGCAGCCAAAATGTTTGGGACAGCAGACCGTTGGATACGCAGTATTTT CASSQNVWDSRPLDTQYF TRBV14 TRBD1 few TRBJ2-3
TGTGCCATCGAAGACAGGGGTACGAACACCGGGGAGCTGTTTTTT CAIEDRGTNTGELFF TRBV28 TRBD1 NA TRBJ2-2
TGTGCCAGCAGCTTGGGGACAGAGAGTTACTATGGCTACACCTTC CASSLGTESYYGYTF TRBV5-4 NA once TRBJ1-2
TGTGCTAGCAGCTCAGATTACTACAATGAGCAGTTCTTC CASSSDYYNEQFF TRBV7-7 NA NA TRBJ2-1
TGCAGCGTCGGTACAGGGGACGCCTTAACGGGAGCTTTCTTT CSVGTGDALTGAFF TRBV29-1 TRBD1 few TRBJ1-1
TGTGCCAGCAGGGACTCCACTGCCCGACAGGGACAAGAGACCCAGTACTTC CASRDSTARQGQETQYF TRBV2 TRBD1 NA TRBJ2-5
TGTGCCAGCAGACGAACAGGGGGGAATCGGCCCCAGCATTTT CASRRTGGNRPQHF TRBV28 TRBD1 NA TRBJ1-5
TGTGCCAGTATCCCACGGGCGGGGACCACTAATGAAAAACTGTTTTTT CASIPRAGTTNEKLFF TRBV19 NA few TRBJ1-4
TGCGCCAGCAGCTTGGCACAGACGAACACTGAAGCTTTCTTT CASSLAQTNTEAFF TRBV5-1 NA NA TRBJ1-1
TGTGCCAGCAGCTTATCCCGGGGGCTAGCGGGAGAGACAGATACGCAGTATTTT CASSLSRGLAGETDTQYF TRBV7-9 TRBD2 NA TRBJ2-3
TGCGCCAGCAGCTCTCCTAGCGGGGGGGCCAACACCGGGGAGCTGTTTTTT CASSSPSGGANTGELFF TRBV5-1 TRBD2 NA TRBJ2-2
TGTGCCAGCATCACAAGCGGGGACGGAGGCTTAGAGCAGTACTTC CASITSGDGGLEQYF TRBV28 TRBD2 NA TRBJ2-7
TGTGCCAGCAGCCCACCAACAGGGTCGTATGGCTACACCTTC CASSPPTGSYGYTF TRBV28 NA NA TRBJ1-2
TGTGCCAGCAGTGGACAGGGAAGGACTGAAGCTTTCTTT CASSGQGRTEAFF TRBV6-1 TRBD1 NA TRBJ1-1
TGTGCCAGCAGTAAACCGGGACAGGGGGCTGTCTACACCTTC CASSKPGQGAVYTF TRBV27 TRBD1 once TRBJ1-2
TGTGCCAGCAGCAAAGACAGGGAGACAGATACGCAGTATTTT CASSKDRETDTQYF TRBV7-2 TRBD1 NA TRBJ2-3
TGCGCCAGCATGACTACCCAAGAGACCCAGTACTTC CASMTTQETQYF TRBV5-1 NA NA TRBJ2-5
TGTGCCAGCAGAAATAGCGGGAGTGGTGCCGCCGGGGAGCTGTTTTTT CASRNSGSGAAGELFF TRBV13 TRBD2 NA TRBJ2-2
TGTGCCGCCGGGGGAAGTGGATCCTACGAGCAGTACTTC CAAGGSGSYEQYF TRBV28 NA NA TRBJ2-7
TGTGCCAGTGCCCCTCAGGGCTCGGGTCAGCCCCAGCATTTT CASAPQGSGQPQHF TRBV19 NA NA TRBJ1-5
TGTGCCAGCAGCTCCCCAAGGAGAAGCACAGATACGCAGTATTTT CASSSPRRSTDTQYF TRBV9 NA NA TRBJ2-3
TGCGCCAGCAGCTTGGCCCCGGGACAGGGAAAACAGGTCTTGTTC CASSLAPGQGKQVLF TRBV5-1 TRBD1 once TRBJ2-7
TGTGCCAGCAGCTTGGTGTCAGGCGGGGAGACCCAGTACTTC CASSLVSGGETQYF TRBV5-7 NA NA TRBJ2-5
TGCGCCAGCAGTTCCCGTCAGGGACACTCTGGGGCCAACGTCCTGACTTTC CASSSRQGHSGANVLTF TRBV4-3 NA medium-sized TRBJ2-6
TGTGCCAGCAGCTGGGGAGGGAGTCTTTACGAGCAGTACTTC CASSWGGSLYEQYF TRBV5-4 TRBD2 NA TRBJ2-7
TGTGCCAGCAGCCTTAGTTGGGGCTACACCTTC CASSLSWGYTF TRBV28 NA once TRBJ1-2
TGTGCCTGGACGGGTGGGACAGCTAATGAAAAACTGTTTTTT CAWTGGTANEKLFF TRBV30 TRBD1 once TRBJ1-4
TGTGCCAGCAGTAGTGAACAGGGAGCCTACGAGCAGTACTTC CASSSEQGAYEQYF TRBV6-5 NA NA TRBJ2-7